This T cell receptor (beta chain) was observed in a study of metastatic and nonmetastatic thyroid tumors. Broader study findings: Relative to benign nodules, malignant thyroid tumors were reportedly characterized by significantly elevated TCR beta diversity in blood and tumor.

This clone has more than one count but fewer than ten. Antigen unknown. No patient received treatment before thyroid surgery. TCRdb reassembled clones from the PCR reads with MiXCR. This table has roughly 10,000 clones, around 20% appearing once. Sequenced input: adjacent normal tissue. This TCR was recovered from a female donor with papillary thyroid cancer or a benign thyroid nodule (not recorded which). Some clones in this sample may be carry-over from other donors' samples.

CDR3 in amino acids: CASSGTGQARPSQETQYF. CDR3 nucleotide sequence: TGTGCCAGCAGTGGTACCGGACAGGCGAGGCCCAGTCAAGAGACCCAGTACTTC. The rearrangement joins TRBV6-1 to TRBJ2-5; 7 bases align to TRBD1. This CDR3 spans 18 amino acids. J gave up 2 bases and V 4 bases, and 16 bases lay outside the gene matches. Germline lookup yields CDR1 MNHNS and CDR2 SASEGT.